These T cell receptor beta chains were read from a single sample in a study of T cell repertoires in cytomegalovirus infection. TCRdb redid the calling of the reads with MiXCR, one entry per CDR3 protein. The sample lists roughly 720,000 distinct CDR3 sequences; 35% to 45% were seen once. The material sequenced was PBMCs. The receptors were gathered from a human donor in good health (CMV status not recorded). Some clones in this sample may be carry-over from other donors' samples. Each CDR3 is given with its conserved first and last residue. The D gene is left open where the match is weak. Clone size appears in some rows only: once, few, many, or a class for an expanded clone.

d_gene,j_gene,abundance,v_gene,CDR3aa,CDR3nt
NA,TRBJ2-5,few,TRBV11-2,CASSSLGDGDNQETQYF,TGTGCCAGCAGCTCATTAGGCGATGGGGACAACCAAGAGACCCAGTACTTC
NA,TRBJ2-3,many,TRBV7-2,CASSLEFMRTDTQYF,TGTGCCAGCAGCTTAGAATTTATGCGGACAGATACGCAGTATTTT
TRBD2,TRBJ2-1,NA,TRBV6-2/TRBV6-3,CASSPHSGGYNEQFF,TGTGCCAGCAGTCCCCATAGCGGGGGCTACAATGAGCAGTTCTTC
NA,TRBJ1-3,many,TRBV7-2,CASSSPRMTGGNTIYF,TGTGCCAGCAGCTCCCCAAGGATGACGGGTGGAAACACCATATATTTT
NA,TRBJ1-6,few,TRBV11-2,CASSLDRVWGSPNYNSPLHF,TGTGCCAGCAGCTTAGATCGGGTGTGGGGGAGCCCAAATTATAATTCACCCCTCCACTTT
TRBD2,TRBJ2-7,few,TRBV7-8,CASSLGGGGNEQYF,TGTGCCAGCAGCTTGGGGGGGGGGGGGAACGAGCAGTACTTC
TRBD2,TRBJ2-3,few,TRBV10-1,CASSESRLAGGWTDTQYF,TGCGCCAGCAGTGAGTCGCGGCTAGCGGGTGGTTGGACAGATACGCAGTATTTT
NA,TRBJ2-3,NA,TRBV28,CASSSGSTGADTQYF,TGTGCCAGCAGTTCTGGGTCAACGGGGGCAGATACGCAGTATTTT
NA,TRBJ1-1,NA,TRBV6-1,CASSPSIRVFLNTEAFF,TGTGCCAGCAGCCCTTCAATCCGGGTCTTCCTGAACACTGAAGCTTTCTTT
TRBD1,TRBJ2-1,many,TRBV5-8,CASSWGQVRTYNEQFF,TGTGCCAGCAGCTGGGGACAGGTGAGAACCTACAATGAGCAGTTCTTC
NA,TRBJ1-4,few,TRBV7-2,CASSPEGGRFANEKLFF,TGTGCCAGCAGCCCGGAGGGGGGGCGGTTCGCTAATGAAAAACTGTTTTTT
TRBD1,TRBJ1-2,NA,TRBV4-1,CASSQDSGQGVNYGYTF,TGCGCCAGCAGCCAAGATTCCGGACAGGGCGTTAACTATGGCTACACCTTC
TRBD1,TRBJ2-3,NA,TRBV18,CASSHTGASTDTQYF,TGTGCCAGCTCACACACAGGGGCTAGCACAGATACGCAGTATTTT
TRBD1,TRBJ2-7,NA,TRBV6-2/TRBV6-3,CASTTGQISSYEQYF,TGTGCCAGCACCACGGGACAGATCAGCTCCTACGAGCAGTACTTC
NA,TRBJ1-1,few,TRBV24-1,CATSESWASSGAFF,TGTGCCACCAGTGAAAGTTGGGCAAGCTCCGGGGCTTTCTTT
TRBD1,TRBJ2-2,NA,TRBV7-9,CASSFGQETNTGELFF,TGTGCCAGCAGCTTCGGACAGGAGACAAACACCGGGGAGCTGTTTTTT
NA,TRBJ1-1,few,TRBV6-1,CASSEFPGPTNTEAFF,TGTGCCAGCAGTGAATTCCCCGGACCGACGAACACTGAAGCTTTCTTT
NA,TRBJ1-1,NA,TRBV4-1,CASSQDPIKWNTEAFF,TGCGCCAGCAGCCAGGACCCGATAAAATGGAACACTGAAGCTTTCTTT
TRBD1,TRBJ2-1,NA,TRBV24-1,CATSDSSGGEGYNEQFF,TGTGCCACCAGTGACTCTTCAGGGGGCGAAGGGTACAATGAGCAGTTCTTC
TRBD2,TRBJ2-7,NA,TRBV14,CASSHWTSGSYEQYF,TGTGCCAGCAGCCATTGGACTAGCGGTTCCTACGAGCAGTACTTC
NA,TRBJ2-5,NA,TRBV12-3/TRBV12-4,CASSFRLAEETQYF,TGTGCCAGCAGTTTCAGGTTAGCGGAAGAGACCCAGTACTTC
TRBD1,TRBJ1-1,NA,TRBV5-5,CASSWQGVEAFF,TGTGCCAGCAGCTGGCAGGGGGTTGAAGCTTTCTTT
NA,TRBJ1-1,NA,TRBV12-3/TRBV12-4,CASTFKSENTEAFF,TGTGCCAGTACATTTAAAAGCGAGAACACTGAAGCTTTCTTT
TRBD2,TRBJ2-1,NA,TRBV29-1,CSVEDWVSGRALNEQFF,TGCAGCGTTGAAGATTGGGTTAGCGGGAGGGCCCTCAATGAGCAGTTCTTC
NA,TRBJ2-2,NA,TRBV7-8,CASSLARTTHRTGELFF,TGTGCCAGCAGCTTAGCGAGGACTACCCATCGAACGGGGGAGCTGTTTTTT
TRBD1,TRBJ2-3,few,TRBV6-5,CASSRRTGGMQYF,TGTGCCAGCAGCCGAAGAACAGGGGGCATGCAGTATTTT
NA,TRBJ1-6,NA,TRBV20-1,CSGTFYNSPLHF,TGCAGTGGGACCTTCTATAATTCACCCCTCCACTTT
NA,TRBJ2-3,NA,TRBV6-5,CASSYYGGAATDTQYF,TGTGCCAGCAGTTACTATGGCGGGGCGGCCACAGATACGCAGTATTTT
NA,TRBJ2-3,many,TRBV7-2,CASSLDHGTPKTDTQYF,TGTGCCAGCAGCTTAGACCACGGGACCCCTAAAACAGATACGCAGTATTTT
TRBD2,TRBJ2-2,NA,TRBV27,CAISTSGGAPGELFF,TGTGCCATCTCAACTAGCGGGGGGGCCCCCGGGGAGCTGTTTTTT
NA,TRBJ2-5,NA,TRBV6-1,CATTPGLQETQYF,TGTGCCACGACCCCAGGGTTACAAGAGACCCAGTACTTC
NA,TRBJ2-7,NA,TRBV20-1,CSARELTGVDEQYF,TGCAGTGCTAGAGAACTGACAGGCGTCGACGAGCAGTACTTC
NA,TRBJ1-4,NA,TRBV20-1,CSAEPGDSNEKLFF,TGCAGTGCTGAACCAGGGGACTCTAATGAAAAACTGTTTTTT
NA,TRBJ1-5,NA,TRBV15,CATSLQGGDQPQHF,TGTGCCACCAGTTTACAGGGAGGGGATCAGCCCCAGCATTTT
NA,TRBJ2-1,few,TRBV27,CASSLVGTYYNEQFF,TGTGCCAGCAGTTTGGTCGGGACATACTACAATGAGCAGTTCTTC
NA,TRBJ1-6,NA,TRBV5-1,CASSLGNAAPLHF,TGCGCCAGCAGCTTGGGGAATGCGGCACCCCTCCACTTT
NA,TRBJ1-6,NA,TRBV7-2,CASSLVAGTNSPPHF,TGTGCCAGCAGCTTAGTGGCAGGGACAAATTCACCCCCTCACTTT
TRBD2,TRBJ2-7,many,TRBV4-1,CASSQVAGDYEQYF,TGCGCCAGCAGCCAAGTAGCGGGAGATTACGAGCAGTACTTC
TRBD1,TRBJ1-2,NA,TRBV5-1,CASSLATTGSYGYTF,TGCGCCAGCAGCTTGGCCACGACAGGGTCATATGGCTACACCTTC
NA,TRBJ1-1,NA,TRBV12-5,CASGTDRGTEAFF,TGTGCTAGTGGTACCGATCGGGGTACTGAAGCTTTCTTT
NA,TRBJ2-1,NA,TRBV27,CASWGLSYNEQFF,TGTGCCAGCTGGGGCCTCTCCTACAATGAGCAGTTCTTC
NA,TRBJ2-6,NA,TRBV19,CASRMGTTGANVLTF,TGTGCCAGTAGGATGGGAACTACTGGGGCCAACGTCCTGACTTTC
TRBD1,TRBJ1-6,NA,TRBV4-1,CASSQELGQRSSPLHF,TGCGCCAGCAGCCAAGAGCTGGGACAGCGGAGTTCACCCCTCCACTTT
NA,TRBJ2-3,few,TRBV11-2,CASSLRRPDTDTQYF,TGTGCCAGCAGCTTACGCAGACCGGACACAGATACGCAGTATTTT
NA,TRBJ1-6,NA,TRBV7-8,CASSLAGAENSPLHF,TGTGCCAGCAGCTTAGCGGGGGCAGAGAATTCACCCCTCCACTTT
NA,TRBJ1-2,few,TRBV20-1,CSASLFPSGAPPF,TGCAGTGCTAGTTTGTTCCCGTCGGGGGCCCCTCCTTTC
TRBD1,TRBJ1-6,NA,TRBV7-2,CASSPMGQGGRALHF,TGTGCCAGCAGCCCTATGGGACAGGGGGGTCGGGCCCTCCACTTT
NA,TRBJ2-7,few,TRBV24-1,CATSDWRTYEQYF,TGTGCCACCAGTGACTGGCGGACCTACGAGCAGTACTTC
NA,TRBJ2-3,NA,TRBV7-2,CASSLESFLDTHYF,TGTGCCAGCAGCTTAGAGAGTTTCCTAGATACGCATTATTTT
NA,TRBJ1-5,NA,TRBV7-8,CASSLAVGTQHF,TGTGCCAGCAGCTTAGCGGTTGGCACCCAGCATTTT
NA,TRBJ2-7,NA,TRBV6-2/TRBV6-3,CASRHHPLLYEQYF,TGTGCCAGCAGGCACCACCCGCTACTCTACGAGCAGTACTTC
NA,TRBJ2-1,NA,TRBV27,CASFAGWSYNEQFF,TGTGCCAGCTTTGCAGGGTGGAGCTACAATGAGCAGTTCTTC
NA,TRBJ2-2,many,TRBV11-2,CASSWGLGELFF,TGTGCCAGCAGCTGGGGTTTAGGGGAGCTGTTTTTT